These 4 T cell receptor beta chains were all obtained from the same sample, sequenced in a study of cytomegalovirus exposure and HLA in healthy donors (TCRdb year 2017). Receptor libraries were prepared by the immunoSEQ multiplex PCR assay. For the multiplex PCR, a mixture combining 60 forward primers for TCR Vbeta segments and 13 reverse primers for TCR Jbeta segments was used. TCRdb mirrors the immuneACCESS table, restricted to in-frame sequences. Some clones are absent from its copies; in checked studies, under half trace to an unresolved V gene, and the reason for the others is unknown. This sample gives 130,000 or so clones in total; almost 85% of them show up just once. The ten largest clones add up to less than 2% of the sample. Sequenced material: PBMCs. The source is a woman aged 40 to 49 in good health and CMV-seronegative.

The rearrangement joins TRBV7-6 to TRBJ2-7, with D maybe TRBD1 (6 bases). CDR3 length equals 14 residues. Germline V CDR1 and CDR2: SGHVS, FNYEAQ. Trimming left V 5 bases short and J 0 bases short, with 11 bases between. In nucleotides, the CDR3 is TGTGCCAGCAGCCCGACAGGAATCTCCTACGAGCAGTACTTC. Its protein is CASSPTGISYEQYF. Using reference TRBV7-6 and TRBJ2-7 for the parts outside the CDR3, the full variable domain is GAGVSQSPRYKVTKRGQDVALRCDPISGHVSLYWYRQALGQGPEFLTYFNYEAQQDKSGLPNDRFSAERPEGSISTLTIQRTEQRDSAMYRCASSPTGISYEQYFGPGTRLTVT.

The V call is TRBV27, the J call TRBJ2-2; 16 nucleotides match TRBD2. CDR3 length equals 18 residues. In germline, CDR1 is MNHEY, CDR2 SMNVEV (reference sequence). J gave up 3 bases and V 10 bases, and 11 bases lay outside the gene matches. The CDR3 spells CATAGTSGRAFYTGELFF. The CDR3 DNA reads as TGTGCCACGGCCGGGACTAGCGGGAGGGCGTTTTACACCGGGGAGCTGTTTTTT.

The chain joins TRBV4-3 to TRBJ2-7; D is perhaps TRBD1 (6 bases). The CDR3 is 15 amino acids. V gave up 0 bases and J gave up 0 bases, with 9 bases separating them. Looked up from germline, CDR1 is LGHNA and CDR2 is YSLEER. The CDR3 reads CASSQEKTGSYEQYF. The CDR3 coding sequence is TGCGCCAGCAGCCAAGAAAAGACAGGCTCCTACGAGCAGTACTTC.

The V and J genes are TRBV4-3 and TRBJ1-3; a weak D match, TRBD1 (6 bases). The CDR3 has 19 residues. Trimming cost V 0 bases and J 0 bases, with 18 bases left between them. The V gene's germline CDR1 is LGHNA and CDR2 YSLEER. CDR3 residues: CASSQDALDSLNSGNTIYF. CDR3 coding DNA: TGCGCCAGCAGCCAAGATGCGCTGGACAGCCTTAACTCTGGAAACACCATATATTTT.